The 21 T cell receptor beta chains presented below share a single source sample, sequenced in a study of molecular identifiers for immune sequencing clone quantification (dated by TCRdb to between 2017 and 2018). The method was PCR. Sequencing was performed on an Illumina HiSeq 4000. Using fastp at Q25 and MiXCR, TCRdb reprocessed the public reads and kept productive beta chains. Each entry merges the rows of one CDR3 protein and shows their most common DNA and genes. Across this sample there are 88,000 or so distinct CDR3 sequences, with around 20% seen only once. Approximately 0.99% of the sample comes from the top ten. Material for sequencing was naive CD8+ T cells from blood, with Jurkat cell RNA spiked in. The cell subset or site label of this sample denotes: FACS-sorted CD8+CD4-CCR7+CD45RA+ naive T cells. These receptors came from a human donor in good health. Some libraries in this study had Jurkat cell RNA spiked in.

Concerning this clonotype: A much larger clone lies one base from this, so it may be a read error. This sequence joins TRBV2 and TRBJ2-3; D perhaps matches TRBD2 (6 bases). V was clipped by 4 bases and J by 3 bases, with 17 bases between them. The CDR3 loop spans 16 amino acids. Germline loops: CDR1 SNHLY, CDR2 FYNNEI. CDR3 sequence: CASSGGGEWETDTQYF. The CDR3, as DNA: TGTGCCAGCAGTGGGGGAGGAGAATGGGAAACAGATACGCAGTATTTT.

The rearrangement uses TRBV27 and TRBJ2-7; 11 bases align to TRBD1. V dropped 6 bases and J dropped 3; count of bases not matched to a gene: 7. Germline values: CDR1 MNHEY, CDR2 SMNVEV (reference sequence). The CDR3 covers 15 residues. For the CDR3, the DNA is TGTGCCAGCAGCCGCGGGACAGGGGGGGTCTACGAGCAGTACTTC. This sequence encodes CASSRGTGGVYEQYF.

This clonotype was counted ten times or more. This chain connects TRBV24-1 to TRBJ2-1; D remains ambiguous. V was clipped by 8 bases and J by 8 bases, with 9 bases between them. Germline V gives CDR1 KGHDR, CDR2 SFDVKD. The CDR3 length is 11 residues. This CDR3 reads CATMVGHEQFF. The CDR3, as DNA: TGTGCCACCATGGTCGGGCATGAGCAGTTCTTC.

This clonotype was counted ten times or more. J is TRBJ2-7 and V is TRBV12-3 or TRBV12-4; D not resolved. V was clipped by 5 bases and J by 4 bases, with 15 bases between them. The CDR3 is made up of 14 amino acids. The CDR3 here is CASSPGAGYYEQYF. The CDR3 DNA reads as TGTGCCAGCAGTCCGGGCGCCGGATATTACGAGCAGTACTTC.

This clonotype was recorded at least ten times. This chain links TRBV5-4 with TRBJ1-1; 9 bases are shared with TRBD1. The CDR3 has 16 amino acids. Trimming removed 6 bases from V and 4 bases from J; junction bases left unmatched: 13. Germline CDR1 is SGHNT and CDR2 is YYREEE (reference sequence). This CDR3 is CASKTGGDRVGTEAFF. Written as DNA, the CDR3 is TGTGCCAGCAAAACTGGGGGGGACAGGGTTGGCACTGAAGCTTTCTTT.

V is TRBV7-2 and J is TRBJ2-1; 12 nucleotides line up with TRBD2. The J segment lost 3 bases and the V segment lost 4 bases, leaving 7 bases of the junction unmatched. Germline CDR1 is SGHTA and CDR2 is FQGNSA. The CDR3 spans 17 residues. The CDR3 sequence is CASSSESLAGGYNEQFF. DNA of the CDR3: TGTGCCAGCAGCTCAGAGTCACTAGCGGGAGGCTACAATGAGCAGTTCTTC.

Many counts were recorded for this clonotype. The gene calls are TRBV6-6 and TRBJ2-7, with 7 bases that match TRBD1. Germline V gene data show CDR1 as MNHNY and CDR2 as SVGAGI (reference sequence). This CDR3 region has 15 residues. J was trimmed by 4 bases and V by 6 bases; bases with no gene match: 12. The CDR3 coding sequence is TGTGCCAGCAGCTCGGACTGGGACAGCATATACGAGCAGTACTTC. It encodes CASSSDWDSIYEQYF.

This clonotype has only a few counts. V usage is TRBV9 and J usage is TRBJ2-3; 7 bases fit TRBD2. From germline, CDR1 is SGDLS and CDR2 YYNGEE. CDR3 size: 15 residues. V shed 4 bases, J shed 3 bases, and the junction held 8 bases outside the gene matches. For the CDR3, the DNA is TGTGCCAGCAGCTTCACTAGCGTGAAAACAGATACGCAGTATTTT. This sequence encodes CASSFTSVKTDTQYF. Full variable domain (outside the CDR3, taken from reference TRBV9 and TRBJ2-3): DSGVTQTPKHLITATGQRVTLRCSPRSGDLSVYWYQQSLDQGLQFLIQYYNGEERAKGNILERFSAQQFPDLHSELNLSSLELGDSALYFCASSFTSVKTDTQYFGPGTRLTVL.

This chain joins TRBV4-3 and TRBJ1-4; no definite D call. The CDR3 runs 15 residues. CDR1 is LGHNA, CDR2 YSLEER, per germline. Trimming pared 0 bases from V and 3 bases from J, leaving 8 bases between. Here the CDR3 reads CASSQDHGANEKLFF. The CDR3 DNA reads TGCGCCAGCAGCCAAGATCACGGAGCTAATGAAAAACTGTTTTTT.

CDR3 nucleotides: TGTGCCAGCAGAGCCGGGACAGGTATCTACGAGCAGTACTTC. Protein sequence: CASRAGTGIYEQYF. The chain uses TRBV27 and TRBJ2-7; 8 nucleotides align to TRBD1. Germline trimming cut 6 bases from V and 3 bases from J; bases unmatched to any gene: 7. This CDR3 comprises 14 residues. Germline CDR1 is MNHEY and CDR2 is SMNVEV (reference sequence).

On this clonotype: A much bigger clone sits one base away, suggesting this may be a read error. The V call is TRBV27, the J call TRBJ2-7; 8 bases line up with TRBD1. Germline V CDR1 and CDR2: MNHEY, SMNVEV (reference sequence). The CDR3 spans 14 residues. The DNA of the CDR3 is TGTGCCAGCAGTACATGGGACAGGAACTACGAGCGGTACTTC. Protein sequence: CASSTWDRNYERYF.

This clonotype came up many times. The rearrangement links TRBV29-1 to TRBJ2-7; D gene uncertain. Germline V gene sequence: CDR1 SQVTM, CDR2 ANQGSEA. V shed 1 base and J shed 6 bases, with 19 bases lying between them. The CDR3 is 15 residues long. The CDR3 loop is CSVEAPLTEGFEQYF. Written as DNA, the CDR3 is TGCAGCGTTGAAGCCCCCCTCACCGAAGGGTTCGAGCAGTACTTC.

As concerns this clonotype: This sequence may be a read error, since a much larger clone differs from it by one base. The chain couples TRBV28 to TRBJ2-3; D remains unclear. This CDR3 contains 13 residues. The germline gives CDR1 MDHEN, CDR2 SYDVKM. Trimming shortened V by 5 bases and J by 2 bases, and 8 bases separated the two germline ends. The CDR3 region is CASSRKNTDTQYF. The CDR3 nucleotides read TGTGCCAGCAGTCGTAAGAACACAGATACGCAGTATTTT.

This chain joins TRBV27 and TRBJ2-7; TRBD1 might be the D (5 bases). V was pared by 4 bases and J by 3 bases, with 10 bases between. This CDR3 has 13 residues. CDR1 is MNHEY and CDR2 is SMNVEV in the germline V gene (reference sequence). CDR3 coding DNA: TGTGCCAGCAGTTACAGGACGAACTACGAGCAGTACTTC. Amino acid sequence: CASSYRTNYEQYF.

This clonotype was seen ten or more times. The V call is TRBV20-1, the J call TRBJ2-3; 8 bases map to TRBD2. Per the germline V gene, CDR1 is DFQATT and CDR2 is SNEGSKA (reference sequence). This CDR3 is 14 amino acids long. V lost 6 bases, J lost 2 bases, and 7 bases stayed unmatched. This CDR3 is CSALQAGDTDTQYF. The CDR3 coding sequence is TGCAGTGCCCTGCAAGCGGGGGACACAGATACGCAGTATTTT.

In DNA form, the CDR3 reads TGCGCCAGCGCCCGGGGGGTCGGAGAGCCAACTAATGAAAAACTGTTTTTT. Protein product: CASARGVGEPTNEKLFF. This chain links TRBV4-1 with TRBJ1-4; perhaps TRBD1 as D (5 bases). This CDR3 is 17 amino acids long. Trimming took 8 bases from V and 0 from J, leaving 19 bases between them. Germline-derived CDR1 and CDR2 are MGHRA and YSYEKL.

Regarding this clonotype: The CDR3 carries no conserved terminal phenylalanine or tryptophan, so it likely arises from a read error. This rearrangement joins TRBV30 to TRBJ2-5; D unclear. V lost 5 bases, J lost 7 bases, and 17 bases lay in between. Germline V gene sequence: CDR1 GTSNPN, CDR2 SVGIG (reference sequence). This CDR3 contains 13 residues. CDR3 nucleotide sequence: TGTGCCTGGGGCGAGGACCCGACCGTGACCCAGTACCTC. This translates into CAWGEDPTVTQYL.

This clonotype was counted many times. This chain connects TRBV20-1 to TRBJ2-7; 13 bases match TRBD2. The CDR3 spans 16 residues. After removal of 2 bases from V and 4 bases from J, the junction contained 8 bases not matched to a gene. Germline loops: CDR1 DFQATT, CDR2 SNEGSKA (reference sequence). DNA for the CDR3: TGCAGTGCTAGACTGAAGACTAGCGGGAGGTCGTACGAGCAGTACTTC. Translated, it gives CSARLKTSGRSYEQYF.

This clonotype was recorded a few times. Possible read error: a much larger clone is one base away. V is TRBV28 and J is TRBJ2-6, with 8 bases aligning to TRBD1. The length of the CDR3 is 14 residues. Germline V lookup: CDR1 MDHEN, CDR2 SYDVKM. CDR3 sequence reads: CAGSYRGEANVLTF. CDR3 in DNA: TGTGCCGGCAGTTACAGGGGGGAGGCCAACGTCCTGACTTTC.

As regards this clonotype: Possible read error: a much larger clone is one base away. The chain combines TRBV7-9 with TRBJ1-1; D may be TRBD1 (6 bases). Germline CDR1 and CDR2: SEHNR and FQNEAQ (reference sequence). The length of the CDR3 is 15 residues. Trimming shortened V by 6 bases and J by 4 bases, and 18 bases separated the two germline ends. The CDR3 DNA is TGTGCCAGCAGTCCAGGGGTCCGGGTGAGCACTGAAGCTTTCTTT. Amino acids: CASSPGVRVSTEAFF.

This clonotype is judged medium-sized. The chain has TRBV28 and TRBJ2-3; tentatively, D is TRBD2 (6 bases). The germline V gene has CDR1 MDHEN and CDR2 SYDVKM. V lost 6 bases, J lost 4 bases, and 8 bases lay in between. The CDR3 is 12 residues long. The CDR3 nucleotides read TGTGCCAGCAGCCCGGGGGCAGATACGCAGTATTTT. Residues: CASSPGADTQYF.